These 10 T cell receptor beta chains came from one sample sequenced in a study of CD8+ T cells in alopecia areata. Investigators isolated RNA and reverse transcribed it into cDNA to act as the sequencing template. Profiling relied on immunoSEQ multiplex PCR, and the TCRdb table lists in-frame clones only, not all of them. This table has 200,000 to 250,000 clones, 55% to 70% appearing once. Sample treatment: oral pan-JAK inhibitor, 5-10 mg twice daily. The sample here was CD4+ T cells sorted from blood, taken at week 4, from a patient treated with tofacitinib. These receptors were taken from a human donor with alopecia areata.

V gene TRBV29-1 combines with J gene TRBJ1-2; TRBD1 matches 7 bases. From germline, CDR1 is SQVTM and CDR2 ANQGSEA. Trimming took 2 bases from V and 4 from J; bases not matched to a gene: 7. The CDR3 runs to 14 residues. The CDR3 loop is CSVEHRGPSYGYTF. CDR3 nucleotides: TGCAGCGTTGAACATAGGGGGCCCTCCTATGGCTACACCTTC.

This chain links TRBV5-1 with TRBJ2-2; D perhaps matches TRBD2 (5 bases). This CDR3 is built from 15 residues. Germline values: CDR1 SGHRS, CDR2 YFSETQ. The V end was cut by 5 bases, the J end by 6 bases, with 17 bases between. Here the CDR3 reads CASRTQVERAGELFF. DNA for the CDR3: TGCGCCAGCAGGACCCAGGTCGAGAGGGCCGGGGAGCTGTTTTTT.

The CDR3 loop reads CASSLEGGSSYEQYF. Written as DNA, the CDR3 is TGTGCCAGCAGCTTGGAAGGGGGAAGCTCCTACGAGCAGTACTTC. This sequence joins TRBV5-4 and TRBJ2-7; a possible D gene is TRBD1 (6 bases). This CDR3 is built from 15 residues. The V end lost 0 bases, the J end lost 0 bases, and 10 bases lay between the germline ends. In germline, CDR1 is SGHNT, CDR2 YYREEE (reference sequence).

The J gene is TRBJ1-2, the V gene TRBV6-5; D is perhaps TRBD1 (5 bases). Per the germline V gene, CDR1 is MNHEY and CDR2 is SVGAGI. V was shortened by 7 bases and J by 4 bases, with 10 bases between the two germline ends. This CDR3 is 12 amino acids long. The CDR3 loop reads CASTGGTYGYTF. CDR3 DNA: TGTGCCAGCACGGGTGGGACCTATGGCTACACCTTC.

The chain has TRBV9 and TRBJ2-7, with no clear D. In germline, CDR1 is SGDLS, CDR2 YYNGEE. V dropped 4 bases and J dropped 0 bases, with 8 bases sitting between them. The CDR3 spans 13 residues. Written as DNA, the CDR3 is TGTGCCAGCAGCCCTCAGAGCTCCTACGAGCAGTACTTC. Residues: CASSPQSSYEQYF.

This chain links TRBV5-6 with TRBJ1-1; D gene ambiguous. The CDR3 is 13 residues long. The V gene lost 5 bases and the J gene lost 7 bases, with 15 bases spanning the gap. Looked up from germline, CDR1 is SGHDT and CDR2 is YYEEEE. The CDR3 DNA is TGTGCCAGCAGTCCTGGAATGGGCAGTGAAGCTTTCTTT. Translated, it gives CASSPGMGSEAFF.

This clone was counted only a few times. The V call is TRBV29-1, the J call TRBJ1-4; D not resolved. With 0 bases removed from V and 6 bases from J, the gap between germline ends came to 8 bases. Germline assignment: CDR1 SQVTM and CDR2 ANQGSEA. CDR3 length equals 13 residues. CDR3 bases: TGCAGCGTTGAAGAACAGTCGGATGAAAAACTGTTTTTT. Translating it yields CSVEEQSDEKLFF. Full variable domain (outside the CDR3, taken from reference TRBV29-1 and TRBJ1-4): SAVISQKPSRDICQRGTSLTIQCQVDSQVTMMFWYRQQPGQSLTLIATANQGSEATYESGFVIDKFPISRPNLTFSTLTVSNMSPEDSSIYLCSVEEQSDEKLFFGSGTQLSVL.

This clone was detected a few times. The V call is TRBV9, the J call TRBJ1-6; D uncertain. Germline V gene data show CDR1 as SGDLS and CDR2 as YYNGEE. Trimming removed 0 bases from V and 8 bases from J, with 6 bases in between. This CDR3 region has 13 residues. CDR3 coding DNA: TGTGCCAGCAGCGTAGGAAAAGATTCACCCCTCCACTTT. Translated, it gives CASSVGKDSPLHF. Full variable domain (missing parts from reference TRBV9 and TRBJ1-6): DSGVTQTPKHLITATGQRVTLRCSPRSGDLSVYWYQQSLDQGLQFLIQYYNGEERAKGNILERFSAQQFPDLHSELNLSSLELGDSALYFCASSVGKDSPLHFGNGTRLTVT.

V usage is TRBV5-1 and J usage is TRBJ2-2; D is unresolved. The CDR3 spans 13 residues. Trimming left V 4 bases short and J 0 bases short, with 4 bases between. Germline CDR1 is SGHRS and CDR2 is YFSETQ. The CDR3 DNA follows: TGCGCCAGCAGCCCCTCGAACACCGGGGAGCTGTTTTTT. It codes for CASSPSNTGELFF.

The chain couples TRBV5-1 to TRBJ2-7; 10 nucleotides line up with TRBD1. Germline CDR1 reads SGHRS; CDR2 reads YFSETQ. CDR3 length: 14 amino acids. After removal of 2 bases from V and 5 bases from J, the junction contained 4 bases not matched to a gene. CDR3 amino acids: CASSLRQGANEQYF. The DNA of the CDR3 is TGCGCCAGCAGCTTACGACAGGGGGCCAACGAGCAGTACTTC.